This T cell receptor (beta chain) was found in a study of T-cell memory formation after mild COVID-19. TCRdb used MiXCR to reprocess the 5' RACE reads, holding one entry per CDR3 protein. Among 200,000 to 300,000 distinct CDR3 sequences listed, about 16% were seen once. CDR1 MNHNS and CDR2 SASEGT come from the germline V gene. V lost 6 bases to trimming and J lost 1 base; unmatched junction nucleotides: 6. The CDR3 consists of 15 residues. The source of this sequence is an adult woman who had mild COVID-19 (a few samples of this study predate the infection). Cell type and time point are not known. Sequenced material: PBMCs or a T cell subset sorted from them (not recorded which). The V gene is TRBV6-1, the J gene TRBJ2-7, with 10 bases fitting TRBD2. The CDR3 DNA is TGTGCCAGCAGAATGACTAGCGGGCGATCCTACGAGCAGTACTTC. Amino acid sequence: CASRMTSGRSYEQYF.